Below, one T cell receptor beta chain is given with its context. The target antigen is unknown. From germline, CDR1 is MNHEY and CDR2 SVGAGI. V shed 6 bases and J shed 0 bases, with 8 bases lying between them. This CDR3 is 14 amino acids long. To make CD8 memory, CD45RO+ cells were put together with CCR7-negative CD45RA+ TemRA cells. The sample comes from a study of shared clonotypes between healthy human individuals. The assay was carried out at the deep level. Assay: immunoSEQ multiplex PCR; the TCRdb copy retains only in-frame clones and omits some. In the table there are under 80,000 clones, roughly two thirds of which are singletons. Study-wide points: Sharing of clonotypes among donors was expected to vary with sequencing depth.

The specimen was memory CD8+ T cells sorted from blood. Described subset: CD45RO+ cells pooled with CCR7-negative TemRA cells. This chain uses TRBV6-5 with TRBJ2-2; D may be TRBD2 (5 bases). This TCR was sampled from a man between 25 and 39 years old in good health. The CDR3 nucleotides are TGTGCCAGCAGGGAGGAATCGAACACCGGGGAGCTGTTTTTT. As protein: CASREESNTGELFF.